This TCR beta chain was identified during a study of blood T cell repertoires in COVID-19. Study details: Spain, Italy and the United States supplied samples that represented acute and convalescent COVID-19. PBMCs, B-cell-depleted T cells, or T cells provided the cDNA or gDNA that made up the material.

The authors' processing: Reference gene primer amplification gave nucleated cell count estimates. Sequencing used immunoSEQ multiplex PCR; TCRdb keeps in-frame clones, though not all of them. V, J and clone size derive from that table, while D and trimming were established from the DNA sequence. The table has 150,000 or so clones, around 90% seen once. This CDR3 comprises 14 residues. With 3 bases clipped from V and 1 base from J, the junction kept 2 bases outside the gene matches. The V gene's germline CDR1 is MNHEY and CDR2 SMNVEV (reference sequence). V gene TRBV27 combines with J gene TRBJ1-1, with TRBD1 matching 7 bases. The specimen was peripheral blood. This sequence was found in a woman aged 60-70 years with acute or convalescent COVID-19. This chain's CDR3 is CASSLTGQNTEAFF. CDR3 bases: TGTGCCAGCAGTTTGACAGGGCAGAACACTGAAGCTTTCTTT.